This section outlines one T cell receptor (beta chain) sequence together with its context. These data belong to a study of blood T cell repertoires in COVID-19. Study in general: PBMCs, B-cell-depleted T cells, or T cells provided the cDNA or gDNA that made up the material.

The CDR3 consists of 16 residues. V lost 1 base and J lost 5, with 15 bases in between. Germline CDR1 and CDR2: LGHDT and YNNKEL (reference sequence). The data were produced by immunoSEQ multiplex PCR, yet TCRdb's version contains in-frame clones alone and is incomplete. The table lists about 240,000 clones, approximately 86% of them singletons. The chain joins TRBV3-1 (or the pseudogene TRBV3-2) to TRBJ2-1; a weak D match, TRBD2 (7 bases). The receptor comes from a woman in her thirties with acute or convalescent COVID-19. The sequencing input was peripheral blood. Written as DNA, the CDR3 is TGTGCCAGCAGCCAAGTGGGGCGGGGGCACAACAATGAGCAGTTCTTC. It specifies CASSQVGRGHNNEQFF.